This TCR beta chain was sequenced during a study of human T cells and chemical hapten exposure. Comments on this clonotype: The junction differs from germline at one of its ends, possibly a read error.

TCRdb fed the RACE reads into MiXCR, producing one record per CDR3 protein. The data contain some 360,000 distinct CDR3 sequences, about 5.1% of them singletons. Germline loops: CDR1 PRHDT, CDR2 FYEKMQ (reference sequence). The CDR3 is 14 amino acids. Time point given: pre-sensitization, week 0. The treatment denotes: therapeutic diphenylcyclopropenone sensitization with weekly scalp DPC. The rearrangement links TRBV13 to TRBJ2-1, with 7 bases matching TRBD1. The sequence was obtained from a woman between 45 and 60 years old with alopecia areata. Some clones in this sample may be carry-over from other donors' samples. The source material was whole blood, sampled in connection with sensitization to the hapten diphenylcyclopropenone (DPC). CDR3 nucleotides: TGTGCCAGGAGCTTAGACAGGGCGCCCAATGAGCAGTTCTTC. Protein sequence: CARSLDRAPNEQFF.